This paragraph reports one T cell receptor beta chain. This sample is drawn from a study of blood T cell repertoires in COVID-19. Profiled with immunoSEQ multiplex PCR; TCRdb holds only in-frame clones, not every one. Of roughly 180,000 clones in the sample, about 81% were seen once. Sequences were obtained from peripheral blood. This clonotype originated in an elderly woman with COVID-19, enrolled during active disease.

Written as DNA, the CDR3 is TGTGCCACCGCCAGGACTGGAAACACCATATATTTT. This gives the protein CATARTGNTIYF. The chain joins TRBV6-5 to TRBJ1-3; D not certain. Germline loops: CDR1 MNHEY, CDR2 SVGAGI. The CDR3 is made up of 12 amino acids. V shed 10 bases and J shed 2 bases, with 9 bases lying between them.